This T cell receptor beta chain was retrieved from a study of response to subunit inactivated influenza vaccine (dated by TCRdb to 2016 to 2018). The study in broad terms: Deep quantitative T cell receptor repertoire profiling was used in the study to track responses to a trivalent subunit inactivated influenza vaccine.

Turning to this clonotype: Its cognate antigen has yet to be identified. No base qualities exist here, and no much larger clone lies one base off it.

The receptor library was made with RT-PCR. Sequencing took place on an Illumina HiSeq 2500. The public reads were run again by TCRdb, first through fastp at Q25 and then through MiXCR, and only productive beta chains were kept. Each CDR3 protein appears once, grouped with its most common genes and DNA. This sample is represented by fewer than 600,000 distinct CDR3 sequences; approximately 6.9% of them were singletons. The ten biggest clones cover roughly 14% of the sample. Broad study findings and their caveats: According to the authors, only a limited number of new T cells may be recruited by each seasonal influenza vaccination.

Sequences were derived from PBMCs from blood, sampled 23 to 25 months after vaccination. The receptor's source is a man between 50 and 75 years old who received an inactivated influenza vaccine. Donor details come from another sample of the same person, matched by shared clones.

CDR3 reads: CASRGLAGKSSTDTQYF. The nucleotides read TGTGCCAGCAGGGGACTAGCGGGAAAATCTAGCACAGATACGCAGTATTTT. Recombination joined TRBV6-1 with TRBJ2-3, with 13 middle bases fitting TRBD2. Trimming accounts for 6 bases at V and 0 bases at J, while the number of junction bases matched to no gene is 6. The CDR3 runs 17 amino acids, cysteine and phenylalanine included. The entry retains the CDR3 DNA only, 51 bases that are in frame from base 1. From the germline V gene, CDR1 is MNHNS and CDR2 is SASEGT.